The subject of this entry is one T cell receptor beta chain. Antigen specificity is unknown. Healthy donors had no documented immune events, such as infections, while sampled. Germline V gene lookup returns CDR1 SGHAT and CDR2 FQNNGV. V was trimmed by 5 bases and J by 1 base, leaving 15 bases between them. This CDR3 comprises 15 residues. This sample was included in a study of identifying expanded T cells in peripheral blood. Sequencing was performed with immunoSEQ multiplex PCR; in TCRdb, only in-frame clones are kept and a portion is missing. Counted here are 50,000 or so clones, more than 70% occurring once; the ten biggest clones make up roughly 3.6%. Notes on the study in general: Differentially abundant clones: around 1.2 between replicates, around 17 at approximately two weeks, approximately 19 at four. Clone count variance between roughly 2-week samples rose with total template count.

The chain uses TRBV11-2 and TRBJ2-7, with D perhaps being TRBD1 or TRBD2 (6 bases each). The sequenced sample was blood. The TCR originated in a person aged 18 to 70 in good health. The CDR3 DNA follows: TGTGCCAGCAGCCTTAACGAGGGGGGATCCTACGAGCAGTACTTC. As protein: CASSLNEGGSYEQYF. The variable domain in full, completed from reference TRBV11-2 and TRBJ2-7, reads EAGVAQSPRYKIIEKRQSVAFWCNPISGHATLYWYQQILGQGPKLLIQFQNNGVVDDSQLPKDRFSAERLKGVDSTLKIQPAKLEDSAVYLCASSLNEGGSYEQYFGPGTRLTVT.